This TCR beta chain was captured by sequencing in a study of T cell responses to AZD1222 COVID-19 vaccine. Looking at the study overall: Pooled in the analysis were second doses at about 4 or about 12 weeks.

Broader study findings: Breadth and depth of Spike-specific TCRs rose after two AZD1222 doses. Females outnumbered males among donors, who were mostly white British; clonal diversity was possibly underestimated. The number of AZD1222 recipients seropositive at baseline was only five or six.

Germline V gives CDR1 MGHRA, CDR2 YSYEKL. Trimming removed 4 bases from V and 5 bases from J, with 14 bases in between. This CDR3 is 15 amino acids long. As to this clone: Its antigen is not known.

Here immunoSEQ multiplex PCR was the method, and the copy in TCRdb shows in-frame clones only, minus some. This table holds roughly 130,000 clones, 94% found once. The sample consisted of peripheral blood, taken on day 0 of AZD1222 vaccination. The chain is built from TRBV4-1 and TRBJ2-2; either TRBD1 or TRBD2 may fit D (5 bases each). This receptor was taken from an adult in good health. The CDR3: CASSPWDGFTGELFF. As DNA, the CDR3 is TGCGCCAGCAGCCCTTGGGACGGATTTACCGGGGAGCTGTTTTTT.